The rows below give T cell receptor beta chains drawn from one sample of a study of ipilimumab plus nivolumab after autologous stem cell transplantation. Sequenced by immunoSEQ multiplex PCR; TCRdb stores in-frame clones only, minus some. In the table there are just under 9,500 clones, more than 60% of which are singletons. The specimen comprised PBMCs, sampled in a trial of ipilimumab plus nivolumab as post-transplant consolidation. These TCRs come from a female donor with multiple myeloma. Both conserved end residues are part of each CDR3. Fields, in order: J gene, clone size, D gene, V gene, CDR3 protein, CDR3 DNA. D genes are given only for firm matches. Size is omitted from some rows. Given values are once, few, many or a class for expanded clones.

J gene: TRBJ2-5; clone size: -; D gene: TRBD2; V gene: TRBV14; CDR3 protein: CASTDGLAGSQETQYF; CDR3 DNA: TGTGCCAGCACCGACGGACTAGCGGGGTCCCAAGAGACCCAGTACTTC
J gene: TRBJ1-1; clone size: -; D gene: -; V gene: TRBV9; CDR3 protein: CASSFAGRGPPNTEAFF; CDR3 DNA: TGTGCCAGCAGCTTCGCGGGCAGGGGACCCCCAAACACTGAAGCTTTCTTT
J gene: TRBJ2-7; clone size: -; D gene: -; V gene: TRBV4-3; CDR3 protein: CASSQELGLVYEQYF; CDR3 DNA: TGCGCCAGCAGCCAAGAGTTGGGGTTAGTATACGAGCAGTACTTC
J gene: TRBJ1-5; clone size: -; D gene: -; V gene: TRBV7-8; CDR3 protein: CASSLANRQGNQPQHF; CDR3 DNA: TGTGCCAGCAGCTTAGCCAATAGGCAGGGCAATCAGCCCCAGCATTTT
J gene: TRBJ2-7; clone size: -; D gene: -; V gene: TRBV7-2; CDR3 protein: CASSPSSYEQYF; CDR3 DNA: TGTGCCAGCAGCCCTAGCTCCTACGAGCAGTACTTC
J gene: TRBJ2-7; clone size: few; D gene: -; V gene: TRBV15; CDR3 protein: CATSRDGVGGALSYEQYF; CDR3 DNA: TGTGCCACCAGCAGAGATGGGGTGGGGGGAGCTCTCTCCTACGAGCAGTACTTC
J gene: TRBJ2-4; clone size: -; D gene: TRBD1; V gene: TRBV6-5; CDR3 protein: CASSSPGQGINIQYF; CDR3 DNA: TGTGCCAGCAGTTCACCCGGACAGGGAATAAACATTCAGTACTTC
J gene: TRBJ2-2; clone size: -; D gene: -; V gene: TRBV28; CDR3 protein: CASSLGAVDTGELFF; CDR3 DNA: TGTGCCAGCAGTTTAGGGGCAGTGGACACCGGGGAGCTGTTTTTT
J gene: TRBJ1-1; clone size: -; D gene: -; V gene: TRBV7-3; CDR3 protein: CASSLSRQGSEAFF; CDR3 DNA: TGTGCCAGCAGCTTAAGTAGGCAGGGCAGTGAAGCTTTCTTT
J gene: TRBJ2-1; clone size: -; D gene: -; V gene: TRBV27; CDR3 protein: CASRLAAPNEQFF; CDR3 DNA: TGTGCCAGCAGGCTAGCAGCCCCCAATGAGCAGTTCTTC
J gene: TRBJ1-1; clone size: -; D gene: -; V gene: TRBV10-2; CDR3 protein: CASSESNSDQWDTEAFF; CDR3 DNA: TGCGCCAGCAGTGAGTCAAATAGTGACCAGTGGGACACTGAAGCTTTCTTT
J gene: TRBJ2-7; clone size: -; D gene: -; V gene: TRBV27; CDR3 protein: CASSLDDSSDALAYEQYF; CDR3 DNA: TGTGCCAGCAGTTTAGACGACAGCTCCGATGCCCTGGCCTACGAGCAGTACTTC
J gene: TRBJ2-3; clone size: few; D gene: TRBD1; V gene: TRBV7-2; CDR3 protein: CASSPGQGPDTQYF; CDR3 DNA: TGTGCCAGCAGCCCAGGACAGGGGCCAGATACGCAGTATTTT
J gene: TRBJ2-3; clone size: few; D gene: -; V gene: TRBV4-1; CDR3 protein: CASSQWGDSTDTQYF; CDR3 DNA: TGCGCCAGCAGCCAATGGGGGGACAGCACAGATACGCAGTATTTT
J gene: TRBJ2-1; clone size: -; D gene: TRBD2; V gene: TRBV9; CDR3 protein: CASSPSGVNGNEQFF; CDR3 DNA: TGTGCCAGCAGCCCTAGCGGGGTAAATGGGAATGAGCAGTTCTTC
J gene: TRBJ1-5; clone size: -; D gene: -; V gene: TRBV28; CDR3 protein: CASSLSRSQPQHF; CDR3 DNA: TGTGCCAGCAGTTTATCTAGGAGTCAGCCCCAGCATTTT
J gene: TRBJ2-4; clone size: -; D gene: -; V gene: TRBV11-2; CDR3 protein: CASSLDSRTGNIQYF; CDR3 DNA: TGTGCCAGCAGCTTAGATTCAAGGACCGGGAACATTCAGTACTTC
J gene: TRBJ2-1; clone size: -; D gene: TRBD2; V gene: TRBV5-5; CDR3 protein: CASSLLPTSRDNEQFF; CDR3 DNA: TGTGCCAGCAGCTTGCTTCCGACTAGCAGAGACAATGAGCAGTTCTTC
J gene: TRBJ2-5; clone size: -; D gene: -; V gene: TRBV28; CDR3 protein: CASSALLLAGAQETQYF; CDR3 DNA: TGTGCCAGCAGTGCCCTACTCTTAGCTGGAGCTCAAGAGACCCAGTACTTC
J gene: TRBJ1-2; clone size: -; D gene: -; V gene: TRBV5-4; CDR3 protein: CASSPGRQPYGYTF; CDR3 DNA: TGTGCCAGCAGTCCGGGACGTCAGCCCTATGGCTACACCTTC
J gene: TRBJ2-3; clone size: few; D gene: TRBD2; V gene: TRBV5-4; CDR3 protein: CASSQQLAGGAGDTQYF; CDR3 DNA: TGTGCCAGCAGCCAACAACTAGCGGGAGGAGCAGGGGATACGCAGTATTTT
J gene: TRBJ2-7; clone size: -; D gene: TRBD1; V gene: TRBV18; CDR3 protein: CASSPRQGTYEQYF; CDR3 DNA: TGTGCCAGCTCACCGCGACAGGGTACGTACGAGCAGTACTTC
J gene: TRBJ2-1; clone size: large; D gene: -; V gene: TRBV27; CDR3 protein: CASSLGGGSGREQFF; CDR3 DNA: TGTGCCAGCAGCCTCGGGGGCGGGTCCGGGCGGGAGCAGTTCTTC
J gene: TRBJ2-7; clone size: -; D gene: TRBD1; V gene: TRBV19; CDR3 protein: CASSTLTGQGSYEQYF; CDR3 DNA: TGTGCCAGTAGTACCCTCACTGGACAGGGATCCTACGAGCAGTACTTC
J gene: TRBJ1-1; clone size: -; D gene: TRBD1; V gene: TRBV5-1; CDR3 protein: CASSLVPGQGPNTEAFF; CDR3 DNA: TGCGCCAGCAGCTTGGTCCCGGGACAGGGACCTAACACTGAAGCTTTCTTT
J gene: TRBJ2-2; clone size: few; D gene: -; V gene: TRBV11-2; CDR3 protein: CASSSYRENTGELFF; CDR3 DNA: TGTGCCAGCAGCTCCTACAGGGAAAACACCGGGGAGCTGTTTTTT
J gene: TRBJ2-2; clone size: -; D gene: -; V gene: TRBV29-1; CDR3 protein: CSVKLGELFF; CDR3 DNA: TGCAGCGTTAAATTGGGGGAGCTGTTTTTT
J gene: TRBJ1-2; clone size: -; D gene: -; V gene: TRBV15; CDR3 protein: CATSSQGLSPLYGYTF; CDR3 DNA: TGTGCCACCAGCAGCCAGGGACTTTCTCCACTCTATGGCTACACCTTC
J gene: TRBJ1-5; clone size: large; D gene: -; V gene: TRBV27; CDR3 protein: CASSFPNGPQHF; CDR3 DNA: TGTGCCAGCAGTTTCCCCAACGGGCCCCAGCATTTT
J gene: TRBJ2-7; clone size: -; D gene: -; V gene: TRBV28; CDR3 protein: CASSLGPPTRAYEQYF; CDR3 DNA: TGTGCCAGCAGTTTAGGTCCCCCGACGCGAGCCTACGAGCAGTACTTC
J gene: TRBJ1-5; clone size: once; D gene: -; V gene: TRBV7-2; CDR3 protein: CASSLGTASNQPQHF; CDR3 DNA: TGTGCCAGCAGCTTAGGGACAGCCAGCAATCAGCCCCAGCATTTT
J gene: TRBJ1-5; clone size: few; D gene: TRBD1; V gene: TRBV6-5; CDR3 protein: CASRKTGVGQPQHF; CDR3 DNA: TGTGCCAGCAGGAAGACAGGGGTAGGTCAGCCCCAGCATTTT
J gene: TRBJ1-1; clone size: -; D gene: -; V gene: TRBV6-1; CDR3 protein: CASSEDLGTLEAFF; CDR3 DNA: TGTGCCAGCAGTGAAGATTTAGGAACCCTTGAAGCTTTCTTT
J gene: TRBJ1-2; clone size: once; D gene: -; V gene: TRBV20-1; CDR3 protein: CSANRDRGYTF; CDR3 DNA: TGCAGTGCTAACAGGGACCGAGGCTACACCTTC
J gene: TRBJ2-7; clone size: few; D gene: TRBD1; V gene: TRBV7-3; CDR3 protein: CASSPGQTYEQYF; CDR3 DNA: TGTGCCTCCTCCCCGGGACAGACCTACGAGCAGTACTTC
J gene: TRBJ1-1; clone size: -; D gene: -; V gene: TRBV6-1; CDR3 protein: CASTLRWDPGTEAFF; CDR3 DNA: TGTGCCAGCACCCTCAGGTGGGACCCAGGGACTGAAGCTTTCTTT
J gene: TRBJ2-1; clone size: -; D gene: -; V gene: TRBV7-9; CDR3 protein: CASSPLGDEQFF; CDR3 DNA: TGTGCCAGCAGTCCTCTGGGTGATGAGCAGTTCTTC
J gene: TRBJ2-2; clone size: -; D gene: TRBD2; V gene: TRBV5-1; CDR3 protein: CASSFGLADTGELFF; CDR3 DNA: TGCGCCAGCAGTTTTGGACTAGCGGACACCGGGGAGCTGTTTTTT
J gene: TRBJ1-6; clone size: -; D gene: -; V gene: TRBV5-1; CDR3 protein: CASSGDGNSPLHF; CDR3 DNA: TGCGCCAGCAGCGGGGATGGCAATTCACCCCTCCACTTT
J gene: TRBJ1-1; clone size: -; D gene: -; V gene: TRBV5-1; CDR3 protein: CASSLLPASNTEAFF; CDR3 DNA: TGCGCCAGCAGCTTGTTACCGGCTTCGAACACTGAAGCTTTCTTT
J gene: TRBJ1-2; clone size: -; D gene: -; V gene: TRBV7-9; CDR3 protein: CASSLQQAYGYTF; CDR3 DNA: TGTGCCAGCAGCTTACAGCAGGCCTATGGCTACACCTTC
J gene: TRBJ2-2; clone size: -; D gene: -; V gene: TRBV7-9; CDR3 protein: CASSFPNTGELFF; CDR3 DNA: TGTGCCAGCAGCTTCCCAAACACCGGGGAGCTGTTTTTT
J gene: TRBJ2-2; clone size: -; D gene: -; V gene: TRBV14; CDR3 protein: CASSQNRVGTGELFF; CDR3 DNA: TGTGCCAGCAGCCAAAACAGGGTGGGAACCGGGGAGCTGTTTTTT
J gene: TRBJ2-7; clone size: few; D gene: -; V gene: TRBV11-3; CDR3 protein: CASSPGTLGYEQYF; CDR3 DNA: TGTGCCAGCAGCCCAGGGACCCTAGGCTACGAGCAGTACTTC
J gene: TRBJ2-7; clone size: -; D gene: -; V gene: TRBV19; CDR3 protein: CASSRGTTYEQYF; CDR3 DNA: TGTGCCAGTAGTCGCGGCACCACCTACGAGCAGTACTTC
J gene: TRBJ1-1; clone size: once; D gene: -; V gene: TRBV9; CDR3 protein: CASSVAVNTEAFF; CDR3 DNA: TGTGCCAGCAGCGTAGCCGTGAACACTGAAGCTTTCTTT
J gene: TRBJ2-7; clone size: -; D gene: -; V gene: TRBV10-2; CDR3 protein: CASSELRLDEQYF; CDR3 DNA: TGCGCCAGCAGTGAGTTAAGACTTGACGAGCAGTACTTC
J gene: TRBJ2-3; clone size: -; D gene: TRBD1; V gene: TRBV28; CDR3 protein: CASSLYLQGNTDTQYF; CDR3 DNA: TGTGCCAGCAGTTTATACCTACAGGGGAACACAGATACGCAGTATTTT
J gene: TRBJ2-5; clone size: -; D gene: -; V gene: TRBV6-4; CDR3 protein: CASSDPLRVQETQYF; CDR3 DNA: TGTGCCAGCAGTGACCCCTTGAGGGTCCAAGAGACCCAGTACTTC
J gene: TRBJ1-2; clone size: -; D gene: -; V gene: TRBV19; CDR3 protein: CASSIGGSMPLGYTF; CDR3 DNA: TGTGCCAGTAGTATTGGGGGCAGTATGCCGCTTGGCTACACCTTC
J gene: TRBJ1-1; clone size: -; D gene: TRBD1; V gene: TRBV5-1; CDR3 protein: CASRFRGDTEAFF; CDR3 DNA: TGCGCCAGCAGATTCAGGGGGGACACTGAAGCTTTCTTT
J gene: TRBJ2-3; clone size: -; D gene: TRBD2; V gene: TRBV7-8; CDR3 protein: CASSHYRDYTDTQYF; CDR3 DNA: TGTGCCAGCAGCCACTACCGGGACTACACAGATACGCAGTATTTT
J gene: TRBJ2-5; clone size: few; D gene: TRBD1; V gene: TRBV5-6; CDR3 protein: CASSVTGVETQYF; CDR3 DNA: TGTGCCAGCAGCGTGACAGGGGTTGAGACCCAGTACTTC
J gene: TRBJ1-6; clone size: -; D gene: -; V gene: TRBV15; CDR3 protein: CATSRVGVMTPLHF; CDR3 DNA: TGTGCCACCAGCAGAGTGGGGGTTATGACACCCCTCCACTTT